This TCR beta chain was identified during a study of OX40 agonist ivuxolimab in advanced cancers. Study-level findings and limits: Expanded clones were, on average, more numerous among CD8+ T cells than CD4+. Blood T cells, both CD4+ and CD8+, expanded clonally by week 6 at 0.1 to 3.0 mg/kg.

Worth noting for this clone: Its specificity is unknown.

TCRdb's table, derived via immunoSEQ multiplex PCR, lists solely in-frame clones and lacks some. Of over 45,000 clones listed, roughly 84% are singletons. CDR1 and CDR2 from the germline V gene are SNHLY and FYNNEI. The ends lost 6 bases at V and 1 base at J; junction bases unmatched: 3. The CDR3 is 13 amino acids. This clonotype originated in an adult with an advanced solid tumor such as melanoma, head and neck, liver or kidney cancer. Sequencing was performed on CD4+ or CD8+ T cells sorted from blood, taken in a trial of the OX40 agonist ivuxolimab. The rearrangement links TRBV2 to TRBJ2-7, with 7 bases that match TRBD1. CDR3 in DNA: TGTGCCAGCAGCCGGACAGGTTCCTACGAGCAGTACTTC. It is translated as CASSRTGSYEQYF.